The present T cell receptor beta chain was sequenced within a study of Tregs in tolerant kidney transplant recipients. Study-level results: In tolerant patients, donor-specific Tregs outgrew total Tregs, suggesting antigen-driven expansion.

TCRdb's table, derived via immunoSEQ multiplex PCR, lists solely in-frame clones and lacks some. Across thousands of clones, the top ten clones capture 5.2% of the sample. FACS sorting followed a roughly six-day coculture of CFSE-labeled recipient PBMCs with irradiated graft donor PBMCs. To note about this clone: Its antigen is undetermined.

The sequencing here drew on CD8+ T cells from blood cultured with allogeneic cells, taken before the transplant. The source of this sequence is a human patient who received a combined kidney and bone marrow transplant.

CDR3 in amino acids: CASSYSRTGSLGELFF. The CDR3 DNA, read in part, is TGTGCCAGCAGTTACTCGCGGACAGGGAGTCTCGGGGAG. The chain is built from TRBV6-2 or TRBV6-3 and TRBJ2-2, with TRBD1 matching over 8 bases. The CDR3 end falls 3 residues outside the read, so it is completed with the germline J gene. The CDR3 covers 16 residues. In germline, CDR1 is MNHEY, CDR2 SVGEGT. Trimming took 0 bases from V and 7 from J; bases not matched to a gene: 7.